The 4 T cell receptor beta chains listed next were all sequenced from one sample in a study of blood T cell repertoires in COVID-19. The repertoire was sequenced with immunoSEQ multiplex PCR; TCRdb's copy has only in-frame clones and lacks some. In the table there are around 320,000 clones, 75% to 90% of which are singletons. The sequenced material came from peripheral blood. Receptors were obtained from a young man with active or convalescent COVID-19.

This clone appeared once. The CDR3 DNA reads TGTGCCAGCAGCAAGGGACTGGGCACTGAAGCTTTCTTT. This gives the protein CASSKGLGTEAFF. The chain is built from TRBV6-5 and TRBJ1-1, with D perhaps TRBD1 (5 bases). The CDR3 has 13 amino acids. The V gene lost 6 bases and the J gene lost 4 bases, with 12 bases spanning the gap. Germline V gives CDR1 MNHEY, CDR2 SVGAGI.

The gene calls are TRBV28 and TRBJ1-5; TRBD1 matches at 7 bases. The CDR3 is 15 residues long. Germline CDR1 is MDHEN and CDR2 is SYDVKM. V shed 7 bases and J 7 bases; nucleotides not matched to a gene: 13. The CDR3 sequence is CASTTDREVWQPQHF. The CDR3 DNA reads TGTGCCAGCACCACAGACAGGGAAGTGTGGCAGCCCCAGCATTTT.

This clone was seen just once. The chain joins TRBV9 to TRBJ2-5; 12 positions agree with TRBD2. The CDR3 is 15 amino acids. Germline CDR1 is SGDLS and CDR2 is YYNGEE. After removal of 4 bases from V and 5 bases from J, the junction contained 6 bases not matched to a gene. Here the CDR3 DNA reads TGTGCCAGCAGCCCCTGGACTAGCGGGACTGAGACCCAGTACTTC. As protein: CASSPWTSGTETQYF.

V is TRBV7-9 and J is TRBJ1-2; D is unresolved. CDR1 is SEHNR, CDR2 FQNEAQ, per germline (reference sequence). The CDR3 has 13 residues. V was pared by 1 base and J by 4 bases, with 7 bases between. CDR3 nucleotides: TGTGCCAGCAGCTTAGACACCATCTATGGCTACACCTTC. Translation: CASSLDTIYGYTF.